The 14 T cell receptor beta chains below were found in one sample sequenced in a study of cytomegalovirus exposure and HLA in healthy donors (dated by TCRdb to between 2016 and 2019). Library preparation used the immunoSEQ multiplex PCR assay. For the multiplex PCR, a mixture combining 60 forward primers for TCR Vbeta segments and 13 reverse primers for TCR Jbeta segments was used. TCRdb obtained this table from immuneACCESS and retained in-frame rearrangements with V and J assigned. These tables miss some clones; where compared with another copy, unresolved V genes account for less than half of the shortfall, and the remainder is unexplained. The sample yields under 200,000 clones; about 12% were counted once. The ten largest make up 7.5% to 10% of the sample. Sequenced sample: PBMCs. The receptors shown here come from a man aged 50-59 years in good health and CMV-seropositive.

This clone was seen a few times. The J gene is TRBJ1-1, the V gene TRBV10-1; D not resolved. In germline, CDR1 is WNHNN, CDR2 SYGVQD (reference sequence). The CDR3 has 14 amino acids. Trimming removed 6 bases at V and 1 base at J, with 12 bases between. CDR3 in amino acids: CASSENFRNTEAFF. The CDR3 DNA follows: TGCGCCAGCAGCGAAAATTTCAGGAACACTGAAGCTTTCTTT.

This chain links TRBV5-4 with TRBJ1-1; D remains ambiguous. This CDR3 is 13 amino acids long. V lost 4 bases and J 1 base, leaving 8 bases between the germline ends. Germline V gives CDR1 SGHNT, CDR2 YYREEE (reference sequence). The DNA for the CDR3 is TGTGCCAGCAGCCTCCCGGGGAACACTGAAGCTTTCTTT. Protein product: CASSLPGNTEAFF.

This CDR3 is CSVGAGNTEAFF. CDR3 nucleotide sequence: TGCAGCGTTGGGGCTGGGAACACTGAAGCTTTCTTT. V usage is TRBV29-1 and J usage is TRBJ1-1; D is unresolved. Germline V gives CDR1 SQVTM, CDR2 ANQGSEA. Trimming shortened V by 4 bases and J by 1 base, and 7 bases separated the two germline ends. The CDR3 runs 12 residues.

As DNA, the CDR3 is TGTGCCAGCGGGGGACAGGTCAATGAGCAGTTCTTC. It translates to CASGGQVNEQFF. The chain is built from TRBV25-1 and TRBJ2-1; 8 bases agree with TRBD1. Germline V gene lookup returns CDR1 MGHDK and CDR2 SYGVNS. CDR3 length equals 12 residues. V lost 8 bases, J lost 6 bases, and 3 bases stayed unmatched. The variable domain in full, completed from reference TRBV25-1 and TRBJ2-1, reads EADIYQTPRYLVIGTGKKITLECSQTMGHDKMYWYQQDPGMELHLIHYSYGVNSTEKGDLSSESTVSRIRTEHFPLTLESARPSHTSQYLCASGGQVNEQFFGPGTRLTVL.

CDR3 nucleotides: TGTGCCAGCAGCTCCACGCGGGGGCGCTATGGCTACACCTTC. It yields the protein CASSSTRGRYGYTF. The chain links TRBV21-1 to TRBJ1-2. TRBV21-1 is a documented pseudogene. This CDR3 spans 14 amino acids.

In this sample, this clone turned up a few times. V gene TRBV5-4 combines with J gene TRBJ2-1, with D perhaps matching TRBD2 (7 bases). The germline V gene has CDR1 SGHNT and CDR2 YYREEE (reference sequence). Trimming stripped 5 bases from V and 2 bases from J, with 17 bases between. This CDR3 spans 16 amino acids. The CDR3 DNA reads TGTGCCAGCAGTTCCCCTTCGGGGGGCGCCTACAATGAGCAGTTCTTC. Translated: CASSSPSGGAYNEQFF.

For the CDR3, the DNA is TGTGCCAGCCGCCCCCTCGACAGGGACGAGCAGTACTTC. Translation gives CASRPLDRDEQYF. J is TRBJ2-7 and V is TRBV7-9, with TRBD1 matching over 7 bases. Germline V CDR1 and CDR2: SEHNR, FQNEAQ (reference sequence). The CDR3 has 13 amino acids. V lost 8 bases to trimming and J lost 5 bases; unmatched junction nucleotides: 9.

This chain links TRBV27 with TRBJ1-5; 7 positions match TRBD1. This CDR3 comprises 17 residues. Germline CDR1 is MNHEY and CDR2 is SMNVEV (reference sequence). J was trimmed by 0 bases and V by 6 bases; bases with no gene match: 11. The CDR3 spells CASRPGAGQDSNQPQHF. CDR3 DNA: TGTGCCAGCAGACCAGGGGCCGGACAGGATAGCAATCAGCCCCAGCATTTT.

The J gene is TRBJ1-2, the V gene TRBV19; 8 bases align to TRBD1. This CDR3 is 14 amino acids long. V shed 2 bases and J 2 bases; nucleotides not matched to a gene: 1. Germline lookup yields CDR1 LNHDA and CDR2 SQIVND (reference sequence). CDR3: CASSIPGGNYGYTF. The CDR3 coding sequence is TGTGCCAGTAGTATACCAGGGGGCAACTATGGCTACACCTTC.

The J gene is TRBJ1-3, the V gene TRBV14; TRBD1 agrees at 10 bases. The length of the CDR3 is 19 residues. CDR1 is SGHDN and CDR2 is FVKESK in the germline V gene. The trim removed 2 bases at V and 7 bases at J, leaving 17 bases unmatched. This CDR3 is CASSQTLGTGEAWGNTIYF. The CDR3 DNA is TGTGCCAGCAGCCAAACCCTTGGGACAGGGGAAGCCTGGGGGAACACCATATATTTT.

This chain links TRBV10-2 with TRBJ1-2; 7 bases align to TRBD1. This CDR3 is built from 14 residues. The germline gives CDR1 WSHSY, CDR2 SAAADI. V gave up 6 bases and J gave up 8 bases; unmatched junction bases: 12. This chain's CDR3 is CASRAETGSWGYTF. Written as DNA, the CDR3 is TGCGCCAGCAGGGCAGAGACAGGGAGTTGGGGCTACACCTTC.

This clone was picked up a small number of times. V and J are TRBV7-8 and TRBJ2-5; D may be TRBD1 (7 bases). The CDR3 runs 14 residues. V lost 7 bases, J lost 5 bases, and 17 bases lay in between. Per the germline V gene, CDR1 is SGHVS and CDR2 is FQNEAQ. The chain's CDR3 is CASTLGGTDETQYF. The CDR3, as DNA: TGTGCCAGCACTTTAGGAGGGACAGATGAGACCCAGTACTTC.

V gene TRBV11-3 combines with J gene TRBJ1-2; D remains unclear. CDR1 and CDR2 (germline): SGHNT, YENEEA. Trimming shortened V by 0 bases and J by 10 bases, and 12 bases separated the two germline ends. There are 13 residues in the CDR3. In nucleotides, the CDR3 is TGTGCCAGCAGCTTAGATCCGACACGCATCTACACCTTC. As protein: CASSLDPTRIYTF.

This clone was observed a handful of times. The genes are TRBV7-2 and TRBJ2-1; D possibly corresponds to TRBD1 (6 bases). The germline gives CDR1 SGHTA, CDR2 FQGNSA. Trimming pared 6 bases from V and 8 bases from J, leaving 14 bases between. The length of the CDR3 is 13 residues. The CDR3 nucleotides are TGTGCCAGCAGTAGAAGCAGGGGTGATGAGCAGTTCTTC. The encoded protein is CASSRSRGDEQFF.